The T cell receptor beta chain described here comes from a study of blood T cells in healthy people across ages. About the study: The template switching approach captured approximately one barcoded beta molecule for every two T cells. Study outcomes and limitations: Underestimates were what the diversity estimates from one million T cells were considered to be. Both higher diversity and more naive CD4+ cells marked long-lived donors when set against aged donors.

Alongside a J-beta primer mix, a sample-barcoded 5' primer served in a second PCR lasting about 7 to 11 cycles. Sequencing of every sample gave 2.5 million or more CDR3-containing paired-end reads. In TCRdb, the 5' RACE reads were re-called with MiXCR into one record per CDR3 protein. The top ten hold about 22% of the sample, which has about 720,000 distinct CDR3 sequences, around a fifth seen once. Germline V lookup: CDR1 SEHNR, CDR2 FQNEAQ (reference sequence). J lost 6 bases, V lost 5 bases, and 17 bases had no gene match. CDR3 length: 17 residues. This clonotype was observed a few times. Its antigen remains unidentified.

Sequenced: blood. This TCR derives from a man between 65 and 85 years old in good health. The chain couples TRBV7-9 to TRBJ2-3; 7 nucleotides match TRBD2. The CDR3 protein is CASSVRELASERDTQYF. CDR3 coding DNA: TGTGCCAGCAGCGTTAGAGAACTAGCGTCCGAACGGGATACGCAGTATTTT.